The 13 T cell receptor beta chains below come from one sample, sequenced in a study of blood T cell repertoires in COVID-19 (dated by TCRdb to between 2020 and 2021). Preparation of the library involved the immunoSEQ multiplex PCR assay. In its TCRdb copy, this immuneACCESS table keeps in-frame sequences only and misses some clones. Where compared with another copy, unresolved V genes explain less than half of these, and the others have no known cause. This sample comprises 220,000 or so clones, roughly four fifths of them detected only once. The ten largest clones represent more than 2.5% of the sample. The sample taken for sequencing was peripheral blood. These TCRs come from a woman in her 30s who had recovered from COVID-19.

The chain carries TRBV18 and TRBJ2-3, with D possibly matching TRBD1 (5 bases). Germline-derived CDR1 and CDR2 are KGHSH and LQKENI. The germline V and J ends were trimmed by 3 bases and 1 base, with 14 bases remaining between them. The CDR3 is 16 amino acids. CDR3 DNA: TGTGCCAGCTCACCCCAGGGTTTGGTGGGCACAGATACGCAGTATTTT. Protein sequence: CASSPQGLVGTDTQYF.

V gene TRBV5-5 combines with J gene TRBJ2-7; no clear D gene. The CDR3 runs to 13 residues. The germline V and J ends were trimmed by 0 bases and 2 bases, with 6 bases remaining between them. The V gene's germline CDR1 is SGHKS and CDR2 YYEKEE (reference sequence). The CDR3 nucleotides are TGTGCCAGCAGCTTGGGCGGTCCCTACGAGCAGTACTTC. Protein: CASSLGGPYEQYF.

The CDR3 nucleotides are TGTGCCAGCAGTTTAGGGAGGGCTTCACCCCTCCACTTT. It is translated as CASSLGRASPLHF. The chain recombines TRBV28 with TRBJ1-6, with D uncertain. V dropped 2 bases and J dropped 9 bases, with 8 bases sitting between them. The CDR3 has 13 amino acids. Germline V gives CDR1 MDHEN, CDR2 SYDVKM.

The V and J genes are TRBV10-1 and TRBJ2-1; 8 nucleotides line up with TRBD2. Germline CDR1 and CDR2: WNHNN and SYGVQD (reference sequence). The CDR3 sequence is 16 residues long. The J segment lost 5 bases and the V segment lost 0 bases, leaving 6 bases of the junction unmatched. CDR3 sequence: CASSESREGLNNEQFF. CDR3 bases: TGCGCCAGCAGTGAGTCCCGGGAGGGCCTAAACAATGAGCAGTTCTTC.

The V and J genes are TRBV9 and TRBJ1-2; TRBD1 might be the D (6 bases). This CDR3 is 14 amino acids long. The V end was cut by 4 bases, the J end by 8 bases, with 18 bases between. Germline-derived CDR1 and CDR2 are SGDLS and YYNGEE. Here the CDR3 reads CASSKVTGVEGYTF. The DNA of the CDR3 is TGTGCCAGCAGCAAAGTGACAGGAGTTGAAGGCTACACCTTC. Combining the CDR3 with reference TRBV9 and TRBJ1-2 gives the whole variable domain DSGVTQTPKHLITATGQRVTLRCSPRSGDLSVYWYQQSLDQGLQFLIQYYNGEERAKGNILERFSAQQFPDLHSELNLSSLELGDSALYFCASSKVTGVEGYTFGSGTRLTVV.

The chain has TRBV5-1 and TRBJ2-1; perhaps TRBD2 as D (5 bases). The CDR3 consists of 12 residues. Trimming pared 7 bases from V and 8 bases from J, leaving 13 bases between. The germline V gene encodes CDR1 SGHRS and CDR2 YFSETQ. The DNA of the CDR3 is TGCGCCAGCGCTACTAGAGCGGATGAGCAGTTCTTC. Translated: CASATRADEQFF.

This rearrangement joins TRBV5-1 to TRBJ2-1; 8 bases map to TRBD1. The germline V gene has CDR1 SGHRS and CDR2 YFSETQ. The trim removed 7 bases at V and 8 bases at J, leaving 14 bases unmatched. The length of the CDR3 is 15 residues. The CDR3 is CASADRDSSRDEQFF. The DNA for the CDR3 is TGCGCCAGCGCGGACAGGGATTCGTCTAGGGATGAGCAGTTCTTC.

The CDR3 region is CASSPWTDYEQYF. The CDR3 bases are TGTGCCAGCAGTCCCTGGACAGATTACGAGCAGTACTTC. The J gene is TRBJ2-7, the V gene TRBV6-5, with D possibly TRBD1 on 6 matching bases. The V end lost 5 bases, the J end lost 4 bases, and 12 bases lay between the germline ends. The CDR3 covers 13 residues. Germline V lookup: CDR1 MNHEY, CDR2 SVGAGI.

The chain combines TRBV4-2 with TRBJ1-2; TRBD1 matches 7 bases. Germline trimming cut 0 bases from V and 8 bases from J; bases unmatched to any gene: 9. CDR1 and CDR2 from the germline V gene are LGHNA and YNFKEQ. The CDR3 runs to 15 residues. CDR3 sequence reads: CASSQDGQGVEGYTF. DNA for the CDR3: TGTGCCAGCAGCCAAGATGGGCAGGGGGTAGAGGGCTACACCTTC.

Here the CDR3 DNA reads TGTGCCAGCCTGAAACCGGGACTAGCGGGATCCTACGAGCAGTACTTC. Its protein product is CASLKPGLAGSYEQYF. The chain joins TRBV6-4 to TRBJ2-7; 13 bases map to TRBD2. V was clipped by 8 bases and J by 1 base; unmatched bases: 8. This CDR3 is 16 amino acids long. CDR1 is MRHNA and CDR2 is SNTAGT in the germline V gene.

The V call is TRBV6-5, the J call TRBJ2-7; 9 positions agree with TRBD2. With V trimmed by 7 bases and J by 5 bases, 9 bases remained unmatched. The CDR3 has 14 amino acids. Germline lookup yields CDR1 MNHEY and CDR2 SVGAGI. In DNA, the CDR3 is TGTGCCAGCACATTAGCGGGAGAGGGCCACGAGCAGTACTTC. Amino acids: CASTLAGEGHEQYF.

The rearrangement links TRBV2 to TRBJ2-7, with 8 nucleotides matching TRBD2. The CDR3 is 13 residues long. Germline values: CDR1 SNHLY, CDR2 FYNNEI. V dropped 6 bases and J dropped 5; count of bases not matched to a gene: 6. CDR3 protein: CASRSGGPHEQYF. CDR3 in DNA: TGTGCCAGCAGATCGGGAGGGCCTCACGAGCAGTACTTC.

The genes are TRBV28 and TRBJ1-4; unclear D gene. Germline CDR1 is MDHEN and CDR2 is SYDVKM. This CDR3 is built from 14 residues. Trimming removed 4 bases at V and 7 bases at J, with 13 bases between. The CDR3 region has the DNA TGTGCCAGCAGTTATCGAGAAATTGGTGAAAAACTGTTTTTT. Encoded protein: CASSYREIGEKLFF. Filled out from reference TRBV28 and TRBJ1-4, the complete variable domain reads DVKVTQSSRYLVKRTGEKVFLECVQDMDHENMFWYRQDPGLGLRLIYFSYDVKMKEKGDIPEGYSVSREKKERFSLILESASTNQTSMYLCASSYREIGEKLFFGSGTQLSVL.